This T cell receptor beta chain was identified during a study of blood T cell dynamics during melanoma immunotherapy. Study-wide context: Standard first-line treatment here was pembrolizumab or nivolumab plus ipilimumab in metastatic melanoma.

CDR1 is MGHRA, CDR2 YSYEKL, per germline. The CDR3 contains 15 residues. With V trimmed by 4 bases and J by 7 bases, 8 bases remained unmatched. Noted time point: week 3, after first cycle of checkpoint inhibitor. Prior systemic cancer therapy, immunosuppressant use and other active malignancies excluded patients. General study results and limits: The most clonal sorted CD8+ subset, immune-effector cells, was closest to cell-free DNA CDR3 sequences.

Here immunoSEQ multiplex PCR was the method, and the copy in TCRdb shows in-frame clones only, minus some. The sample records roughly 16,000 clones, about 94% being singletons. Points on this clone: The antigen is not known.

The input for sequencing was effector memory CD8+ T cells from blood, taken from a patient treated with checkpoint blockade. The receptor was derived from a human donor with melanoma. The V and J genes are TRBV4-1 and TRBJ2-1; TRBD1 matches 9 bases. The CDR3 nucleotides are TGCGCCAGCAGCCGGACCGGGACAGGGCGGAATGAGCAGTTCTTC. Translated, it gives CASSRTGTGRNEQFF.